This TCR beta chain was recorded in a study of long-term antiretroviral therapy in people with HIV. Germline CDR1 reads KGHSH; CDR2 reads LQKENI. This CDR3 is 16 amino acids long. V lost 0 bases and J 1 base, leaving 10 bases between the germline ends. Of note for this clone: The antigen remains undetermined.

At survey level, the immunoSEQ assay was run in its v3.0 version. Sequencing efforts were directed toward roughly 40,000-50,000 T-cell genomes per sample. Clones were read by immunoSEQ multiplex PCR, and TCRdb kept only the in-frame ones, dropping some. Here the sample spans approximately 26,000 clones, 85% being singletons. Overall study results and limits: Whereas controls had wider CDR3 length ranges, HIV repertoires had narrower ones.

Every specimen provided roughly 0.9-10 million cryopreserved PBMC before DNA extraction took place. The source material was unsorted PBMCs, sampled 2.3 years after starting antiretroviral therapy. V gene TRBV18 combines with J gene TRBJ2-1; D possibly corresponds to TRBD2 (7 bases). The clonotype comes from a man aged 40-50 years with HIV. The CDR3 sequence is CASSPPQGGSYNEQFF. DNA of the CDR3: TGTGCCAGCTCACCACCACAGGGAGGGTCCTACAATGAGCAGTTCTTC.